This T cell receptor (beta chain) was documented in a study of tumor-infiltrating lymphocytes in oesophageal squamous cell carcinoma. This clonotype was seen at least ten times. Germline CDR1 reads MDHEN; CDR2 reads SYDVKM. V dropped 7 bases and J dropped 1; count of bases not matched to a gene: 17. CDR3 length equals 18 residues. Via MiXCR, TCRdb re-called the PCR reads, giving one row per CDR3 protein. The sample includes some 15,000 distinct CDR3 sequences, 40% to 45% of them seen just once. The chain links TRBV28 to TRBJ2-3, with 7 bases identical to TRBD2. The sequenced material came from blood. The sequence came from a female donor with esophageal squamous cell carcinoma. The DNA of the CDR3 is TGTGCCAGCACCCACGGGGGGTCACGGATAAGGCGCACAGATACGCAGTATTTT. Protein sequence: CASTHGGSRIRRTDTQYF. The variable domain in full, with the rest retrieved from reference TRBV28 and TRBJ2-3, is DVKVTQSSRYLVKRTGEKVFLECVQDMDHENMFWYRQDPGLGLRLIYFSYDVKMKEKGDIPEGYSVSREKKERFSLILESASTNQTSMYLCASTHGGSRIRRTDTQYFGPGTRLTVL.